The 30 T cell receptor beta chains reported below all come from one sample, sequenced in a study of blood T cell repertoires in COVID-19. Profiled with immunoSEQ multiplex PCR; TCRdb holds only in-frame clones, not every one. The data hold 25,000 to 40,000 clones, with around nine tenths observed a single time. The sample comprised peripheral blood. These receptors originate from a human donor with active COVID-19. The donor label of this sample is uncertain.

This chain uses TRBV6-2 or TRBV6-3 with TRBJ2-2, with a tentative D call TRBD2 (6 bases). Germline CDR1 and CDR2: MNHEY and SVGEGT. V lost 2 bases to trimming and J lost 5 bases, with 12 bases between them. CDR3 length equals 15 residues. Here the CDR3 DNA reads TGTGCCAGCAGTTACGCCGGGAGTAATACCGGGGAGCTGTTTTTT. This gives the protein CASSYAGSNTGELFF.

V is TRBV6-2 or TRBV6-3 and J is TRBJ2-7; TRBD1 matches at 9 bases. CDR1 and CDR2 (germline): MNHEY, SVGEGT. This CDR3 comprises 15 residues. V lost 2 bases and J lost 5; bases outside the gene matches: 7. The CDR3 loop is CASSYTGGYLNEQYF. The DNA for the CDR3 is TGTGCCAGCAGTTACACAGGGGGCTACTTAAACGAGCAGTACTTC.

This chain links TRBV21-1 with TRBJ2-4; TRBD1, the table's D call, lacks a check against the DNA. TRBV21-1 is marked as a pseudogene. The CDR3 length is 9 residues. CDR3 DNA: TGTGCCAGCAGCCCAATTCAGTACTTC. It encodes CASSPIQYF.

The V call is TRBV11-3, the J call TRBJ2-1, with 8 bases identical to TRBD1. The junction had 5 bases not matched to a gene; V was cut back by 4 bases and J by 3 bases. This CDR3 is 15 amino acids long. Germline assignment: CDR1 SGHNT and CDR2 YENEEA. In DNA, the CDR3 is TGTGCCAGCAGCTCCGGACAGGGAAACTACAATGAGCAGTTCTTC. Its protein product is CASSSGQGNYNEQFF.

This clone was recorded only once. This sequence joins TRBV4-2 and TRBJ2-4; possibly TRBD2 for D (7 bases). Deletions cut 1 base from V and 1 base from J, with 23 bases between. Germline CDR1 LGHNA, CDR2 YNFKEQ. This CDR3 contains 20 residues. CDR3 nucleotides: TGTGCCAGCAGCCAAGGGGGGGGCGCTCGGATAGGAGGGGCCAAAAACATTCAGTACTTC. Translated: CASSQGGGARIGGAKNIQYF.

This clone was picked up one time. The chain carries TRBV3-1 (or the pseudogene TRBV3-2) and TRBJ1-1; D might be TRBD1 (5 bases). The CDR3 totals 13 residues. Trimming took off 4 bases at V and 2 bases at J, with 8 bases between the two ends. CDR1 LGHDT and CDR2 YNNKEL come from the germline V gene (reference sequence). CDR3 region: CASSRQLNTEAFF. As DNA, the CDR3 is TGTGCCAGCAGCCGACAGCTTAACACTGAAGCTTTCTTT.

The table lists this clone with a count of one. The CDR3 DNA follows: TGTGCCAGCAGCCCGGGACAGGGGTGGACTGAAGCTTTCTTT. Translated: CASSPGQGWTEAFF. The rearrangement links TRBV7-8 to TRBJ1-1; the match to TRBD1 covers 10 bases. V was pared by 5 bases and J by 5 bases, with 5 bases of the junction left unmatched. This CDR3 spans 14 amino acids. Germline V CDR1 and CDR2: SGHVS, FQNEAQ.

The chain combines TRBV5-5 with TRBJ1-5; 8 nucleotides match TRBD1. The CDR3 has 16 residues. With V trimmed by 3 bases and J by 7 bases, 12 bases remained unmatched. Germline CDR1 is SGHKS and CDR2 is YYEKEE (reference sequence). CDR3 amino acids: CASSSDRGPPRQPQHF. For the CDR3, the DNA is TGTGCCAGCAGCTCCGACAGGGGCCCCCCGCGACAGCCCCAGCATTTT.

This sequence joins TRBV7-2 and TRBJ2-5; TRBD2 matches 7 bases. J lost 5 bases, V lost 4 bases, and 13 bases had no gene match. Looked up from germline, CDR1 is SGHTA and CDR2 is FQGNSA. The CDR3 loop spans 16 amino acids. CDR3 protein: CASSSGTTQFLETQYF. CDR3 bases: TGTGCCAGCAGCTCCGGGACTACCCAATTCCTCGAGACCCAGTACTTC.

The rearrangement links TRBV14 to TRBJ2-7, with 12 bases aligning to TRBD2. The junction had 12 bases not matched to a gene; V was cut back by 2 bases and J by 4 bases. This CDR3 has 18 residues. CDR1 and CDR2 (germline): SGHDN, FVKESK. The CDR3 DNA reads TGTGCCAGCAGCCAACGCTCGTCTTTGGGACTAGCGGGTTACGAGCAGTACTTC. Its translation is CASSQRSSLGLAGYEQYF.

V is TRBV7-2 and J is TRBJ2-5; 9 nucleotides agree with TRBD2. V lost 1 base, J lost 1 base, and 1 base stayed unmatched. The length of the CDR3 is 15 residues. The germline gives CDR1 SGHTA, CDR2 FQGNSA. This chain's CDR3 is CASSLVAGAQETQYF. CDR3 coding DNA: TGTGCCAGCAGCTTAGTAGCGGGGGCCCAAGAGACCCAGTACTTC.

Concerning this clone: Other DNA sequences within the sample encode an identical CDR3. The chain combines TRBV5-1 with TRBJ2-2; 10 bases fit TRBD1. The ends lost 3 bases at V and 2 bases at J; junction bases unmatched: 7. Germline-derived CDR1 and CDR2 are SGHRS and YFSETQ. This CDR3 has 17 amino acids. The CDR3 nucleotides read TGCGCCAGCAGCTCGAGACAGGGGGCCGCAAACACCGGGGAGCTGTTTTTT. This gives the protein CASSSRQGAANTGELFF.

The chain uses TRBV27 and TRBJ2-1; the match to TRBD1 covers 7 bases. The V gene end was trimmed by 4 bases and the J gene end by 3 bases; junction bases not matched to a gene: 6. This CDR3 region has 15 residues. Germline V gives CDR1 MNHEY, CDR2 SMNVEV (reference sequence). As DNA, the CDR3 is TGTGCCAGCAGTTCCAGACAGGGCCTCTACAATGAGCAGTTCTTC. This sequence encodes CASSSRQGLYNEQFF.

Comment on this clone: The junction departs from the called germline gene at one end, perhaps through a read error. The chain employs TRBV2 and TRBJ1-2; 9 bases are shared with TRBD1. From germline, CDR1 is SNHLY and CDR2 FYNNEI. The CDR3 runs to 16 residues. CDR3 in amino acids: CAGSAGDRASLYGYTF. Here the CDR3 DNA reads TGTGCCGGCAGTGCGGGGGACAGGGCCTCTCTCTATGGCTACACCTTC.

This clone was recorded a few times. In DNA form, the CDR3 reads TGCGCCAGCAGCTTGGCCGGACAGGGGGAGGGCTACACCTTC. Protein sequence: CASSLAGQGEGYTF. The genes are TRBV5-1 and TRBJ1-2; 10 bases fit TRBD1. The J segment lost 8 bases and the V segment lost 0 bases, leaving 4 bases of the junction unmatched. Germline CDR1 and CDR2: SGHRS and YFSETQ. CDR3 length equals 14 residues.

The chain carries TRBV10-1 and TRBJ1-2; D may be TRBD1 (5 bases). Germline V gene lookup returns CDR1 WNHNN and CDR2 SYGVQD (reference sequence). Trimming took 9 bases from V and 7 from J, leaving 9 bases between them. This CDR3 comprises 10 residues. The CDR3 region is CASPGFGYTF. In nucleotides, the CDR3 is TGCGCCAGTCCAGGGTTTGGCTACACCTTC.

The rearrangement joins TRBV6-5 to TRBJ2-7; maybe TRBD2 (5 bases). CDR3 length equals 13 residues. Trimming took 7 bases from V and 2 from J, leaving 12 bases between them. The germline CDR1 and CDR2 sequences are MNHEY and SVGAGI. The CDR3 protein is CASTEDPTYEQYF. In DNA, the CDR3 is TGTGCCAGCACGGAGGATCCTACCTACGAGCAGTACTTC.

V usage is TRBV15 and J usage is TRBJ2-1; D possibly corresponds to TRBD1 (6 bases). The CDR3 runs to 14 residues. The V and J ends lost 1 base and 6 bases respectively, with 10 bases between them. Germline V gene sequence: CDR1 LNHNV, CDR2 YYDKDF (reference sequence). In nucleotides, the CDR3 is TGTGCCACCAGCAGAGTTGGGGGCATCAATGAGCAGTTCTTC. Its protein product is CATSRVGGINEQFF.

This chain joins TRBV19 and TRBJ1-4; D might be TRBD1 (5 bases). The V end lost 6 bases, the J end lost 5 bases, and 16 bases lay between the germline ends. The CDR3 is 15 amino acids. Per the germline V gene, CDR1 is LNHDA and CDR2 is SQIVND (reference sequence). CDR3 nucleotides: TGTGCCAGTAGGGACAATGGGCAAGTCAATGAAAAACTGTTTTTT. Translating gives CASRDNGQVNEKLFF.

Only one count was recorded for this clone. V and J are TRBV14 and TRBJ1-3; D may be TRBD1 (5 bases). The germline CDR1 and CDR2 sequences are SGHDN and FVKESK. Between the trimmed V and J ends, which lost 4 bases and 0 bases, there was a span of 10 bases. The CDR3 is 15 amino acids. The CDR3 nucleotides read TGTGCCAGCAGCCCCCGACAGCGCTCTGGAAACACCATATATTTT. It specifies CASSPRQRSGNTIYF.

In its sample, this clone was seen once. The J gene is TRBJ1-5, the V gene TRBV19; 7 positions agree with TRBD1. CDR3 length: 14 residues. Germline trimming cut 4 bases from V and 3 bases from J; bases unmatched to any gene: 3. Germline assignment: CDR1 LNHDA and CDR2 SQIVND (reference sequence). The CDR3 DNA reads TGTGCCAGTAGTACGGGACAGAACAATCAGCCCCAGCATTTT. Its protein product is CASSTGQNNQPQHF.

The chain combines TRBV6-1 with TRBJ2-7; 7 nucleotides align to TRBD1. The junction had 11 bases not matched to a gene; V was cut back by 3 bases and J by 6 bases. CDR3 size: 15 residues. Germline values: CDR1 MNHNS, CDR2 SASEGT. The CDR3 DNA reads as TGTGCCAGCAGTGAGACGGACAGGCCCTCTGGCGAGCAGTACTTC. Protein: CASSETDRPSGEQYF.

The CDR3 loop reads CATSDSGTPVNTGELFF. CDR3 nucleotide sequence: TGTGCCACCAGTGATTCCGGGACACCCGTAAACACCGGGGAGCTGTTTTTT. The chain is built from TRBV24-1 and TRBJ2-2, with D perhaps TRBD1 (6 bases). Trimming removed 2 bases at V and 2 bases at J, with 14 bases between. CDR3 length: 17 amino acids. Per the germline V gene, CDR1 is KGHDR and CDR2 is SFDVKD.

This clone was recorded once. The CDR3 DNA reads TGTGCCAGCAGCTTAGGGACAGGGTGGAATTCACCCCTCCACTTT. Translating it yields CASSLGTGWNSPLHF. The V call is TRBV7-2, the J call TRBJ1-6; 8 bases are a match to TRBD1. CDR1 is SGHTA, CDR2 FQGNSA, per germline. Unmatched junction bases numbered 3, after V lost 1 base and J lost 7 bases. The CDR3 runs 15 residues.

This clone has just one count. V and J are TRBV10-3 and TRBJ2-5; D perhaps matches TRBD2 (5 bases). The CDR3 runs to 13 residues. Germline V CDR1 and CDR2: ENHRY, SYGVKD. Trimming took 3 bases from V and 3 from J, leaving 8 bases between them. The CDR3 region is CAISDRDKETQYF. CDR3 DNA sequence: TGTGCCATCAGTGACCGGGATAAAGAGACCCAGTACTTC.

This chain uses TRBV7-2 with TRBJ2-3; 9 positions match TRBD2. J was trimmed by 6 bases and V by 4 bases; bases with no gene match: 17. Germline assignment: CDR1 SGHTA and CDR2 FQGNSA. The CDR3 spans 18 residues. Written as DNA, the CDR3 is TGTGCCAGCAGCTCATTCCCCCGGGGGCGGGGGGGCCACGATACGCAGTATTTT. Amino acids: CASSSFPRGRGGHDTQYF.

The CDR3: CASSPWPRGPDTQYF. In DNA form, the CDR3 reads TGTGCCAGCAGCCCCTGGCCCCGAGGCCCAGATACGCAGTATTTT. This sequence joins TRBV7-3 and TRBJ2-3; D gene uncertain. The length of the CDR3 is 15 residues. Germline lookup yields CDR1 SGHTA and CDR2 FQGTGA. V lost 5 bases and J lost 4, with 16 bases in between.

The chain employs TRBV29-1 and TRBJ1-2; D remains ambiguous. Germline CDR1 is SQVTM and CDR2 is ANQGSEA. This CDR3 has 13 amino acids. V lost 3 bases, J lost 8 bases, and 16 bases lay in between. This chain's CDR3 is CSVDMRGVDGYTF. DNA for the CDR3: TGCAGCGTTGACATGCGGGGAGTCGACGGCTACACCTTC.

This sequence joins TRBV2 and TRBJ2-7; TRBD1 matches 8 bases. This CDR3 has 14 residues. Germline-derived CDR1 and CDR2 are SNHLY and FYNNEI. V lost 7 bases and J lost 6; bases outside the gene matches: 11. CDR3 region: CASILDRGFGEQYF. Here the CDR3 DNA reads TGTGCCAGCATCCTTGACAGGGGCTTCGGCGAGCAGTACTTC.

The V and J genes are TRBV14 and TRBJ2-3; TRBD1 aligns across 9 bases. In germline, CDR1 is SGHDN, CDR2 FVKESK. The CDR3 is made up of 14 amino acids. With 3 bases clipped from V and 8 bases from J, the junction kept 6 bases outside the gene matches. CDR3 region: CASSHPGQGSTQYF. Written as DNA, the CDR3 is TGTGCCAGCAGCCATCCGGGACAGGGAAGTACGCAGTATTTT.